This T cell receptor beta chain was obtained from a study of blood T cell repertoires in COVID-19. Study overall: Sites across the United States, Italy and Spain contributed samples from acute and convalescent COVID-19. The cDNA or gDNA used as material had been derived from T cells, B-cell-depleted T cells, or PBMCs.

Trimming cost V 4 bases and J 4 bases; bases outside gene matches: 9. CDR3 length: 16 amino acids. Per germline, CDR1 SGHTS and CDR2 YDEGEE. Per the study methods: How many nucleated cells were present was estimated from reference gene primer amplification. Generated by immunoSEQ multiplex PCR, the TCRdb table keeps only in-frame clones and is missing some. V, J and clone size are taken as reported in that table, and D and trimming were inferred from the DNA itself. The sample carries 190,000 or so clones, around 80% recorded once. The rearrangement uses TRBV5-8 and TRBJ2-1; TRBD1 agrees at 9 bases. The receptor was isolated from a man aged 50 to 59 with active or convalescent COVID-19. The sequenced material came from peripheral blood. The DNA of the CDR3 is TGTGCCAGCAGCACACCGGACAGGGGCGCGTACAATGAGCAGTTCTTC. This gives the protein CASSTPDRGAYNEQFF.